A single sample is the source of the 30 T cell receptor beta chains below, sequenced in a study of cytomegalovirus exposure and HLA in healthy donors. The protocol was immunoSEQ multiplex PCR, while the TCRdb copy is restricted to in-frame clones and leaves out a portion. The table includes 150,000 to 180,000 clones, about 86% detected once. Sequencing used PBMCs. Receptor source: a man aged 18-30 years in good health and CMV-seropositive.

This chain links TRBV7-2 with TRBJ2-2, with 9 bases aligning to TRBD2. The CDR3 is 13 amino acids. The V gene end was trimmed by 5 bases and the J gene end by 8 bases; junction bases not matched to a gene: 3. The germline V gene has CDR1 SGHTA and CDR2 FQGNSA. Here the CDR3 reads CASSNGLAGELFF. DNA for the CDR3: TGTGCCAGCAGCAATGGACTAGCGGGGGAGCTGTTTTTT. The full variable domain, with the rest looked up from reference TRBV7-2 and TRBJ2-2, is GAGVSQSPSNKVTEKGKDVELRCDPISGHTALYWYRQSLGQGLEFLIYFQGNSAPDKSGLPSDRFSAERTGGSVSTLTIQRTQQEDSAVYLCASSNGLAGELFFGEGSRLTVL.

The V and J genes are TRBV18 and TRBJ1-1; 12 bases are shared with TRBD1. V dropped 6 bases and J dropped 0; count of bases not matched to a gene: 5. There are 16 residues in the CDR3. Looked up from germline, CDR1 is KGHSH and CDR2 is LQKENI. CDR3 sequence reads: CASSPRDRGLNTEAFF. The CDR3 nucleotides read TGTGCCAGCTCTCCCCGGGACAGGGGGCTGAACACTGAAGCTTTCTTT.

In DNA form, the CDR3 reads TGTGCCAGCTCACCACAGGGGATCTCCTACGAGCAGTACTTC. As protein: CASSPQGISYEQYF. The chain has TRBV18 and TRBJ2-7; the D gene is possibly TRBD1 (5 bases). CDR1 is KGHSH, CDR2 LQKENI, per germline. The CDR3 covers 14 residues. V was clipped by 1 base and J by 0 bases, with 7 bases between them.

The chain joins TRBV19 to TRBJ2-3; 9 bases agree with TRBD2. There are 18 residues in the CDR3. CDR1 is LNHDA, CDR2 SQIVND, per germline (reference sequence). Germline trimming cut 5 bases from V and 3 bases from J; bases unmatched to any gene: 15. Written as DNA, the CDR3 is TGTGCCAGTAGTCGAGTAGGGGGAGCGGGAGGTGAGACAGATACGCAGTATTTT. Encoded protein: CASSRVGGAGGETDTQYF.

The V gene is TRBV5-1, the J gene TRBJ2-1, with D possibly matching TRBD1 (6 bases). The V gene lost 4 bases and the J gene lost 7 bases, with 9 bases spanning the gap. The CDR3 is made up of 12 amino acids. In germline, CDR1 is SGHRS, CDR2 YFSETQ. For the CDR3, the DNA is TGCGCCAGCAGCAGGACAGCAAATGAGCAGTTCTTC. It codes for CASSRTANEQFF.

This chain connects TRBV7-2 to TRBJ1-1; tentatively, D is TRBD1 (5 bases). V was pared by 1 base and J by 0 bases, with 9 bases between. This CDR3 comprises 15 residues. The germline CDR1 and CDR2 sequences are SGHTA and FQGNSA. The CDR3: CASSLGQGLNTEAFF. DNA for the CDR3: TGTGCCAGCAGCTTAGGTCAGGGCCTGAACACTGAAGCTTTCTTT.

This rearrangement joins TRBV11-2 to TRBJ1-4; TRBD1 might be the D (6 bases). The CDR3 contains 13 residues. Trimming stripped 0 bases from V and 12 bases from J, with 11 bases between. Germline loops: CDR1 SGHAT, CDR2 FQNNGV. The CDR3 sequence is CASSLDGRGQLFF. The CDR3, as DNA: TGTGCCAGCAGCTTAGATGGCAGGGGACAACTGTTTTTT. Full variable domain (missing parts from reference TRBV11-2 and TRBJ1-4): EAGVAQSPRYKIIEKRQSVAFWCNPISGHATLYWYQQILGQGPKLLIQFQNNGVVDDSQLPKDRFSAERLKGVDSTLKIQPAKLEDSAVYLCASSLDGRGQLFFGSGTQLSVL.

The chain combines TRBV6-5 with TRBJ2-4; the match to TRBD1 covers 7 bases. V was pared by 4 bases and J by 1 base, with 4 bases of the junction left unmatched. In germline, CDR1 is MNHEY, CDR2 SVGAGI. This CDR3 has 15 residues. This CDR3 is CASSSDRQAKNIQYF. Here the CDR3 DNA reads TGTGCCAGCAGTTCGGACAGGCAGGCCAAAAACATTCAGTACTTC.

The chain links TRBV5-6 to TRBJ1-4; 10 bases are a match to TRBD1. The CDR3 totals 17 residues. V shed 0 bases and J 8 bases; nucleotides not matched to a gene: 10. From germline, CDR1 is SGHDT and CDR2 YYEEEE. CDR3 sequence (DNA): TGTGCCAGCAGCTTGGCCCGGGACAGGGGTGTTTACGAAAAACTGTTTTTT. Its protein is CASSLARDRGVYEKLFF.

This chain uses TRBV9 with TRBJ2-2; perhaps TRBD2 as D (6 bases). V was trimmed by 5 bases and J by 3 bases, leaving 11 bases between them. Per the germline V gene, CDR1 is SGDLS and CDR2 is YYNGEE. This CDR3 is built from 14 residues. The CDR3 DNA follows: TGTGCCAGCAGAGCCGGGACTGACACCGGGGAGCTGTTTTTT. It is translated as CASRAGTDTGELFF.

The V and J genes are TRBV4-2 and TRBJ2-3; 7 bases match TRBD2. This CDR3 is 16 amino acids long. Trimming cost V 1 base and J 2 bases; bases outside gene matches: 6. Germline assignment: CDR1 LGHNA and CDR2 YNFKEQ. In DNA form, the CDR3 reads TGTGCCAGCAGCCAAGGGACTAGTTCGGACACAGATACGCAGTATTTT. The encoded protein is CASSQGTSSDTDTQYF.

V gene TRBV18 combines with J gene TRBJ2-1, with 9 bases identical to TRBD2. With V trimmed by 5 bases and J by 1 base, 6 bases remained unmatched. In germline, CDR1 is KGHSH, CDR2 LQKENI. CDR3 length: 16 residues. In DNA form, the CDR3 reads TGTGCCAGCTCAGCCCGGACTAGCGCGTCCTACAATGAGCAGTTCTTC. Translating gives CASSARTSASYNEQFF. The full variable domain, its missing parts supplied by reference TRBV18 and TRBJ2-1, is NAGVMQNPRHLVRRRGQEARLRCSPMKGHSHVYWYRQLPEEGLKFMVYLQKENIIDESGMPKERFSAEFPKEGPSILRIQQVVRGDSAAYFCASSARTSASYNEQFFGPGTRLTVL.

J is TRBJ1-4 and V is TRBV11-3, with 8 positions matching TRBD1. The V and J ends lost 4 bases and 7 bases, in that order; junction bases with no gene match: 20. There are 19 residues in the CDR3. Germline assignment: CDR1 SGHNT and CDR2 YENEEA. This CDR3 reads CASSSGSVRTGRFGEKLFF. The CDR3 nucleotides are TGTGCCAGCAGCTCCGGTTCTGTACGGACAGGGCGATTCGGTGAAAAACTGTTTTTT.

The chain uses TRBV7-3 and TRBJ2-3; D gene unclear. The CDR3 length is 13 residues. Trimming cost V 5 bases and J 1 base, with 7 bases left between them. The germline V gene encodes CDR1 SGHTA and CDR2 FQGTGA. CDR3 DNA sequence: TGTGCCAGCAGCCAAACAGGCACAGATACGCAGTATTTT. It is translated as CASSQTGTDTQYF.

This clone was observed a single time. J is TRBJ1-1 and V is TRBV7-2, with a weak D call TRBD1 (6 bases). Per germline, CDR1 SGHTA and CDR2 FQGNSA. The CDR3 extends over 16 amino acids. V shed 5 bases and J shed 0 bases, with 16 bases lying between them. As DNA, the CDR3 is TGTGCCAGCAGCCCCGGGGGGGCGAGGTTGAACACTGAAGCTTTCTTT. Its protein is CASSPGGARLNTEAFF. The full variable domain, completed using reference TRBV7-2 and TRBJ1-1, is GAGVSQSPSNKVTEKGKDVELRCDPISGHTALYWYRQSLGQGLEFLIYFQGNSAPDKSGLPSDRFSAERTGGSVSTLTIQRTQQEDSAVYLCASSPGGARLNTEAFFGQGTRLTVV.

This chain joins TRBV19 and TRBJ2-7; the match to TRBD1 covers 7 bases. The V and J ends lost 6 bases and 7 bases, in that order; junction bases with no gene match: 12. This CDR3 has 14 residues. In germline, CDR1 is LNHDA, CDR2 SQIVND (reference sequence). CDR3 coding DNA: TGTGCCAGTAGGACAAAACAGGGGTCAGAAGAGCAGTACTTC. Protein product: CASRTKQGSEEQYF.

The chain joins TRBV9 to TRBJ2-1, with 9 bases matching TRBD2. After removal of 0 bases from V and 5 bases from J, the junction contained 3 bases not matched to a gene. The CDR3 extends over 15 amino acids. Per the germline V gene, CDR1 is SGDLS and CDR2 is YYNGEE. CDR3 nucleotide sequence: TGTGCCAGCAGCGTAGTGGCGGGGGGGCACAATGAGCAGTTCTTC. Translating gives CASSVVAGGHNEQFF. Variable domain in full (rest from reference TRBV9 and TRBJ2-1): DSGVTQTPKHLITATGQRVTLRCSPRSGDLSVYWYQQSLDQGLQFLIQYYNGEERAKGNILERFSAQQFPDLHSELNLSSLELGDSALYFCASSVVAGGHNEQFFGPGTRLTVL.

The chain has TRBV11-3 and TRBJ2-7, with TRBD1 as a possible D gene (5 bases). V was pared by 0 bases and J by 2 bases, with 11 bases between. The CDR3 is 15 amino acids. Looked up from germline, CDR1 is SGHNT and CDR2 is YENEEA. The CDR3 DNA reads TGTGCCAGCAGCTTAGAGTCTGGGGCAGCCTACGAGCAGTACTTC. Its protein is CASSLESGAAYEQYF.

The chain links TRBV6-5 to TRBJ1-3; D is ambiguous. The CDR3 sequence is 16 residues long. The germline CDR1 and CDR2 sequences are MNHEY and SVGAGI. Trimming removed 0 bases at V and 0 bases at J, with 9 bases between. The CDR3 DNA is TGTGCCAGCAGTTACTCGATGCGGTCCTCTGGAAACACCATATATTTT. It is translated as CASSYSMRSSGNTIYF.

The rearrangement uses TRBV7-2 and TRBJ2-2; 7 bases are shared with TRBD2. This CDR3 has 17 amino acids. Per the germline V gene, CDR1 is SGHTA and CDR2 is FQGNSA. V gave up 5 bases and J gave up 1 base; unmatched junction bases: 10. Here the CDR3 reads CASSPRRASGNTGELFF. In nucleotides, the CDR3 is TGTGCCAGCAGCCCCCGGCGGGCTAGCGGGAACACCGGGGAGCTGTTTTTT.

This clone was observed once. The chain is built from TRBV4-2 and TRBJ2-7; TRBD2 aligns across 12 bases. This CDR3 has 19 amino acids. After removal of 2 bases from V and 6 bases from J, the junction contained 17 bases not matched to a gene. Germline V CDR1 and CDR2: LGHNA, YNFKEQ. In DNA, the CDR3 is TGTGCCAGCAGCCAATCGAAGGTGCTAGCGGGAGGGCCCCCTCGCGAGCAGTACTTC. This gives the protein CASSQSKVLAGGPPREQYF.

Here the CDR3 reads CASSLEGLPNQPQHF. The CDR3 region has the DNA TGTGCCAGCAGCTTAGAGGGACTGCCGAATCAGCCCCAGCATTTT. V is TRBV11-2 and J is TRBJ1-5; D may be TRBD1 (5 bases). The length of the CDR3 is 15 residues. V gave up 0 bases and J gave up 4 bases, with 10 bases separating them. The V gene's germline CDR1 is SGHAT and CDR2 FQNNGV.

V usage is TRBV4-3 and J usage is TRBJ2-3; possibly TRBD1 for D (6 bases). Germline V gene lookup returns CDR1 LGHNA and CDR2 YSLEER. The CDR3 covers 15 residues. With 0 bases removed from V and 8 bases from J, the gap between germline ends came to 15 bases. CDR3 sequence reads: CASSQEPGQLATQYF. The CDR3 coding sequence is TGCGCCAGCAGCCAAGAACCTGGACAGCTCGCTACGCAGTATTTT.

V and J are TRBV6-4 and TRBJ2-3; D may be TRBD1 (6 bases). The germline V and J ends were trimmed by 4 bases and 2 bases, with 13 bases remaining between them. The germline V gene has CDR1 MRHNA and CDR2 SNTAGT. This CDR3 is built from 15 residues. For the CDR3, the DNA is TGTGCCAGCAGTGTAGGGGGAACGTTCACAGATACGCAGTATTTT. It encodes CASSVGGTFTDTQYF.

The CDR3 bases are TGTGCCAGCAGCTTAGGCCTGGACAGTAATTCACCCCTCCACTTT. Amino acid sequence: CASSLGLDSNSPLHF. J is TRBJ1-6 and V is TRBV7-9; weak D call: TRBD1 (6 bases). Trimming stripped 1 base from V and 6 bases from J, with 10 bases between. There are 15 residues in the CDR3. Looked up from germline, CDR1 is SEHNR and CDR2 is FQNEAQ (reference sequence).

The chain's CDR3 is CASSGPPGYEQYF. Here the CDR3 DNA reads TGTGCCAGCAGCGGGCCTCCAGGCTACGAGCAGTACTTC. This sequence joins TRBV9 and TRBJ2-7; D gene uncertain. V was trimmed by 3 bases and J by 3 bases, leaving 10 bases between them. Germline CDR1 and CDR2: SGDLS and YYNGEE. The CDR3 runs 13 residues.

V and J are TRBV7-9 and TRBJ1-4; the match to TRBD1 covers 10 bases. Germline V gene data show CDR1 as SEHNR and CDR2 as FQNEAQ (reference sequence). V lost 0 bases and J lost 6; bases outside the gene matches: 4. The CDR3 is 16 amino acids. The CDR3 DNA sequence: TGTGCCAGCAGCTTAGCCGGGACAGGGGAAGATGAAAAACTGTTTTTT. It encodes CASSLAGTGEDEKLFF.

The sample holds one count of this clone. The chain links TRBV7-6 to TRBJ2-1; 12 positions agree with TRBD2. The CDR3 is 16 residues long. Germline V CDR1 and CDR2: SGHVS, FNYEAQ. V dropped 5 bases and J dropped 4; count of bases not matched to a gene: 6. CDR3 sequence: CASSRSLAGGYNEQFF. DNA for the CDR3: TGTGCCAGCAGCCGGTCCCTAGCGGGGGGGTACAATGAGCAGTTCTTC.

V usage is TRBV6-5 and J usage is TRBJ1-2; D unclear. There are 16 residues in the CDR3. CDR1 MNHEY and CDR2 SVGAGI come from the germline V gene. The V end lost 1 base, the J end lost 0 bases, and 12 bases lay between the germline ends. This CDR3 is CASSYFRAATNYGYTF. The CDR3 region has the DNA TGTGCCAGCAGTTACTTCCGAGCTGCCACTAACTATGGCTACACCTTC.

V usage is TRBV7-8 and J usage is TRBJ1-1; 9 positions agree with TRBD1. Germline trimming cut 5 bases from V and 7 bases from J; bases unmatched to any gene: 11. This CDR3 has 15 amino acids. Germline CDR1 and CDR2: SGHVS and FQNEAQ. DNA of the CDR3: TGTGCCAGCAGCCCCGGGACAGGGTATTACAGTGAAGCTTTCTTT. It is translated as CASSPGTGYYSEAFF.